A selection of T cell receptor beta chains follows, all from one sample in a study of blood T cell repertoires in COVID-19. Some clones are missing from TCRdb's copy, which holds only in-frame ones; the method was immunoSEQ multiplex PCR. The data contain roughly 320,000 clones, roughly 85% of them seen just once; the ten biggest clones take up 7.2%. Sequenced material: peripheral blood. The receptors were gathered from a human donor in a cohort sampled during active COVID-19. CDR3s include the opening cysteine and the closing phenylalanine or tryptophan. The order of the fields is clone size, J gene, D gene, V gene, CDR3 protein, CDR3 DNA. The D gene is left open where the match is weak. Clone size is given for some rows only: seen once, a few or many times, or a class if the clone is expanded.

clone_size: .
j_call: TRBJ1-5
d_call: TRBD1
v_call: TRBV24-1
cdr3_aa: CATSDPGQGDQPQHF
cdr3_nt: TGTGCCACCAGTGATCCCGGACAGGGAGATCAGCCCCAGCATTTT

clone_size: .
j_call: TRBJ1-1
d_call: .
v_call: TRBV1
cdr3_aa: CTSSRATPLTLRPTEAFF
cdr3_nt: TGCACCAGCAGCCGTGCCACCCCGTTAACCCTGAGGCCCACTGAAGCTTTCTTT

clone_size: .
j_call: TRBJ2-1
d_call: TRBD2
v_call: TRBV6-5
cdr3_aa: CASRGLAGAYNEQFF
cdr3_nt: TGTGCCAGCAGAGGACTAGCGGGAGCCTACAATGAGCAGTTCTTC

clone_size: .
j_call: TRBJ1-5
d_call: .
v_call: TRBV23-1
cdr3_aa: CASSQSETEYDQPQHF
cdr3_nt: TGCGCCAGCAGTCAATCGGAGACCGAGTACGATCAGCCCCAGCATTTT

clone_size: .
j_call: TRBJ1-1
d_call: .
v_call: TRBV27
cdr3_aa: CASSLSERAEAFF
cdr3_nt: TGTGCCAGCAGTTTATCGGAGCGGGCTGAAGCTTTCTTT

clone_size: .
j_call: TRBJ2-1
d_call: .
v_call: TRBV12-3/TRBV12-4
cdr3_aa: CASTKAYNEQFF
cdr3_nt: TGTGCCAGCACTAAAGCGTACAATGAGCAGTTCTTC

clone_size: .
j_call: TRBJ1-5
d_call: TRBD1
v_call: TRBV5-5
cdr3_aa: CASSLVESRTGRKPQHF
cdr3_nt: TGTGCCAGCAGCTTGGTCGAGTCGCGGACAGGGAGAAAGCCCCAGCATTTT

clone_size: .
j_call: TRBJ1-1
d_call: .
v_call: TRBV4-1
cdr3_aa: CASSHHSPEAFF
cdr3_nt: TGCGCCAGCAGCCATCACAGTCCTGAAGCTTTCTTT

clone_size: .
j_call: TRBJ1-2
d_call: .
v_call: TRBV12-3/TRBV12-4
cdr3_aa: CASSPTGTYGYTF
cdr3_nt: TGTGCCAGCAGTCCGACAGGAACTTATGGCTACACCTTC

clone_size: .
j_call: TRBJ2-1
d_call: .
v_call: TRBV19
cdr3_aa: CASRGARSHNEQFF
cdr3_nt: TGTGCCAGTAGGGGGGCTAGGTCCCACAATGAGCAGTTCTTC

clone_size: .
j_call: TRBJ2-2
d_call: .
v_call: TRBV27
cdr3_aa: CASSPIDSGELFF
cdr3_nt: TGTGCCAGCAGTCCCATTGACTCCGGGGAACTGTTTTTT

clone_size: .
j_call: TRBJ1-6
d_call: .
v_call: TRBV3-1/TRBV3-2
cdr3_aa: CASSQVQPRGNSPLHF
cdr3_nt: TGTGCCAGCAGCCAAGTACAGCCCCGGGGTAATTCACCCCTCCACTTT

clone_size: .
j_call: TRBJ2-3
d_call: TRBD1
v_call: TRBV7-9
cdr3_aa: CASSYRGITDTQYF
cdr3_nt: TGTGCCAGCAGCTACAGGGGAATCACAGATACGCAGTATTTT

clone_size: .
j_call: TRBJ2-4
d_call: TRBD1
v_call: TRBV5-1
cdr3_aa: CASSSRDRQNIQYF
cdr3_nt: TGCGCCAGCAGCTCCCGGGACAGGCAAAACATTCAGTACTTC

clone_size: .
j_call: TRBJ1-6
d_call: TRBD1
v_call: TRBV7-6
cdr3_aa: CASSLASRGQISPLHF
cdr3_nt: TGTGCCAGCAGCTTAGCGAGCAGGGGGCAAATTTCACCCCTCCACTTT

clone_size: .
j_call: TRBJ1-6
d_call: .
v_call: TRBV18
cdr3_aa: CASFLALLNSPLHF
cdr3_nt: TGTGCCAGCTTCCTAGCCCTCCTTAATTCACCCCTCCACTTT

clone_size: .
j_call: TRBJ1-2
d_call: .
v_call: TRBV4-1
cdr3_aa: CASSQAQVTAGTSYTF
cdr3_nt: TGCGCCAGCAGCCAAGCACAAGTCACAGCGGGAACTAGCTACACCTTC

clone_size: .
j_call: TRBJ1-2
d_call: TRBD1
v_call: TRBV24-1
cdr3_aa: CATSEGQGTGYGYTF
cdr3_nt: TGTGCCACCAGTGAGGGACAGGGAACGGGGTATGGCTACACCTTC

clone_size: .
j_call: TRBJ2-1
d_call: TRBD2
v_call: TRBV4-1
cdr3_aa: CASSQSPSGSGSANEQFF
cdr3_nt: TGCGCCAGCAGCCAAAGCCCTTCGGGTAGCGGGAGCGCCAATGAGCAGTTCTTC

clone_size: .
j_call: TRBJ2-6
d_call: .
v_call: TRBV5-6
cdr3_aa: CASSFYSGANVLTF
cdr3_nt: TGTGCCAGCAGTTTTTACTCTGGGGCCAACGTCCTGACTTTC

clone_size: once
j_call: TRBJ1-3
d_call: TRBD1
v_call: TRBV9
cdr3_aa: CASATGASGNTIYF
cdr3_nt: TGTGCCAGCGCCACAGGGGCGTCGGGAAACACCATATATTTT

clone_size: few
j_call: TRBJ1-6
d_call: .
v_call: TRBV30
cdr3_aa: CAWTTYGTYNSPLHF
cdr3_nt: TGTGCCTGGACAACTTATGGGACATATAATTCACCCCTCCACTTT

clone_size: .
j_call: TRBJ2-2
d_call: TRBD1
v_call: TRBV29-1
cdr3_aa: CSVANDRVTGELFF
cdr3_nt: TGCAGCGTCGCAAATGACAGGGTCACCGGGGAGCTGTTTTTT